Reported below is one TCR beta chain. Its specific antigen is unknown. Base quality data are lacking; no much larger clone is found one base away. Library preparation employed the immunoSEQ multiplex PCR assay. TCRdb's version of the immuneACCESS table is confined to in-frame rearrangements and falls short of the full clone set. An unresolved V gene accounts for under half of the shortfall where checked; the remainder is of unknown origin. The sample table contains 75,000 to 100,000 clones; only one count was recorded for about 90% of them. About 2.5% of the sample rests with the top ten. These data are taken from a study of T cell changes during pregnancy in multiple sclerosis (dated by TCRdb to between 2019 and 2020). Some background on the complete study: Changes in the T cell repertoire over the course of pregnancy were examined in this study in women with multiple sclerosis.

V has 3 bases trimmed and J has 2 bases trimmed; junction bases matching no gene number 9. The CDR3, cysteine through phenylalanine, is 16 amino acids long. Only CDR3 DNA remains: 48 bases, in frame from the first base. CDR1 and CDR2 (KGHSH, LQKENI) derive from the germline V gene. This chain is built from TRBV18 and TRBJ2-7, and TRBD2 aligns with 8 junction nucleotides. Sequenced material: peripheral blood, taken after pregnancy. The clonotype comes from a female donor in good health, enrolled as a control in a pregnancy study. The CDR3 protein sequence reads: CASSPPLAGGAYEQYF. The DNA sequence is TGTGCCAGCTCACCCCCCCTGGCGGGGGGAGCCTACGAGCAGTACTTC. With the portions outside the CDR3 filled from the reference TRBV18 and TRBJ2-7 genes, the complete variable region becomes NAGVMQNPRHLVRRRGQEARLRCSPMKGHSHVYWYRQLPEEGLKFMVYLQKENIIDESGMPKERFSAEFPKEGPSILRIQQVVRGDSAAYFCASSPPLAGGAYEQYFGPGTRLTVT.